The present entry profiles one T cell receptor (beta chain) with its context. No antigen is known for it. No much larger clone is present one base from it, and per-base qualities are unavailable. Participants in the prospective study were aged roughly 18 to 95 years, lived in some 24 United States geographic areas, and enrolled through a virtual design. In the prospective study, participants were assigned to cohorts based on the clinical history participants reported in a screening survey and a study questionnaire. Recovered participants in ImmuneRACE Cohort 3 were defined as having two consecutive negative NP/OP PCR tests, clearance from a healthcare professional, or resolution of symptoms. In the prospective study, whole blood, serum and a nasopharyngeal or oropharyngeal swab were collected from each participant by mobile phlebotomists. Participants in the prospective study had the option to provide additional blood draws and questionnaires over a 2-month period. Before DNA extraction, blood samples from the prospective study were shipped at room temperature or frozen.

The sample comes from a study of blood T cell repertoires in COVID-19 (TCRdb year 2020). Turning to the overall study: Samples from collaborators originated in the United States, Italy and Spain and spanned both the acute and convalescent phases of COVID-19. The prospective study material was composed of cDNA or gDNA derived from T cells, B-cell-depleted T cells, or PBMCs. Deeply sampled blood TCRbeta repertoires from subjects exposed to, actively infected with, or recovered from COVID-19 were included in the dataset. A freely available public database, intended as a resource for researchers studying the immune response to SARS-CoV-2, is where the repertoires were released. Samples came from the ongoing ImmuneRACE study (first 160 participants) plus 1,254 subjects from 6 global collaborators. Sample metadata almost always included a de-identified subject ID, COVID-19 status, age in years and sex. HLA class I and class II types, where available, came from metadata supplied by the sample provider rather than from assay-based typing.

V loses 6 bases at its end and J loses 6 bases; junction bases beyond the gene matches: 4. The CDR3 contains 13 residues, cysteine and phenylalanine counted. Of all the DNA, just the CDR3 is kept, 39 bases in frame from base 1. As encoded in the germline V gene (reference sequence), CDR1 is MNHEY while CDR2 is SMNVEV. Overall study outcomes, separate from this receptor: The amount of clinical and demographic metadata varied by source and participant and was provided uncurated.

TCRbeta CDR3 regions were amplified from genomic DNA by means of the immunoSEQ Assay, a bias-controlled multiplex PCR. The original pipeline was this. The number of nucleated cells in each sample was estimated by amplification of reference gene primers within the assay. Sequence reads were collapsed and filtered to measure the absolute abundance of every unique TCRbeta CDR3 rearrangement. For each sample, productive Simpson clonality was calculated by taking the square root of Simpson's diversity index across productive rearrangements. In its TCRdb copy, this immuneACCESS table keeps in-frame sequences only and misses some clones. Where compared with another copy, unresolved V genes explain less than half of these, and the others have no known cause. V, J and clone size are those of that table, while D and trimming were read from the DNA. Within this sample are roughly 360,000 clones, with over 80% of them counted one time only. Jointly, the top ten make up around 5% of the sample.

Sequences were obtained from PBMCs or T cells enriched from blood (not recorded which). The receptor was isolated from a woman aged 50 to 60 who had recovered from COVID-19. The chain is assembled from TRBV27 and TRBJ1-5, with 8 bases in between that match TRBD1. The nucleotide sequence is TGTGCCAGCAGCCCCGGGACAGGTCAGCCCCAGCATTTT. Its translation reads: CASSPGTGQPQHF.